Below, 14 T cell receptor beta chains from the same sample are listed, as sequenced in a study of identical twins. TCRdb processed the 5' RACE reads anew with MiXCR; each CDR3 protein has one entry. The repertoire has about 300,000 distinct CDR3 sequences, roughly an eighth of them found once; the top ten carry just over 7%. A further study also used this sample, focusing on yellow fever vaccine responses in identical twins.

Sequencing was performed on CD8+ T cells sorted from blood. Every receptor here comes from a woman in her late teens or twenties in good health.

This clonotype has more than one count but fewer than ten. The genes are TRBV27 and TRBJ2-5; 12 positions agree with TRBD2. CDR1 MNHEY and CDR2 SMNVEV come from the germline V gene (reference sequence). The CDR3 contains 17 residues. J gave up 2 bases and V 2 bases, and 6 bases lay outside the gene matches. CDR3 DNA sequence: TGTGCCAGCAGTTTAACGGCTAGCGGGGGGGCTCAAGAGACCCAGTACTTC. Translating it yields CASSLTASGGAQETQYF.

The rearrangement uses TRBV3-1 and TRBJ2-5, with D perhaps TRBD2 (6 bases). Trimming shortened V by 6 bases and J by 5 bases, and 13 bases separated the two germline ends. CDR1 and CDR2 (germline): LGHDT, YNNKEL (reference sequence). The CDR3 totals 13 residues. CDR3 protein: CASRGGLTETQYF. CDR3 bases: TGTGCCAGCAGGGGAGGCCTGACGGAGACCCAGTACTTC.

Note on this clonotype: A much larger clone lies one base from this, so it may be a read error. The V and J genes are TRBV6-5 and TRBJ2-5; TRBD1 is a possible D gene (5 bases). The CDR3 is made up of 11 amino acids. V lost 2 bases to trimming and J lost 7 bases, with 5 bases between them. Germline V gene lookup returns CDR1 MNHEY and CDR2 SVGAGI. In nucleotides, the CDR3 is TGTGCCAGCAGTTACGGGGCGACCCAGTACTTC. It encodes CASSYGATQYF.

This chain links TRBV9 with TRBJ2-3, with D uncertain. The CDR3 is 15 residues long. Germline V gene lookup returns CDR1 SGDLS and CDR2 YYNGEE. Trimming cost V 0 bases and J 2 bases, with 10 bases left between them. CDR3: CASSVEASLTDTQYF. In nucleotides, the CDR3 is TGTGCCAGCAGCGTAGAGGCCAGCCTCACAGATACGCAGTATTTT.

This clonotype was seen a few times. CDR3 coding DNA: TGTGCCAGTAGTATCGCTAGCCAACATAATGAGCAGTTCTTC. It yields the protein CASSIASQHNEQFF. V gene TRBV19 combines with J gene TRBJ2-1, with D possibly TRBD2 on 5 matching bases. The CDR3 has 14 residues. Trimming pared 3 bases from V and 7 bases from J, leaving 13 bases between. Germline V gene data show CDR1 as LNHDA and CDR2 as SQIVND (reference sequence).

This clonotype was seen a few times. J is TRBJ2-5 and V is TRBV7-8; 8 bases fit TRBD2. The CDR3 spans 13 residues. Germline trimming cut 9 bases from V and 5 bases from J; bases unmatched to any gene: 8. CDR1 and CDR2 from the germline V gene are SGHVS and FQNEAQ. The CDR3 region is CASHGLALETQYF. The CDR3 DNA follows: TGTGCCAGTCATGGACTAGCCCTGGAGACCCAGTACTTC. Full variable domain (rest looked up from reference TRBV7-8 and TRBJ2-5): GAGVSQSPRYKVAKRGQDVALRCDPISGHVSLFWYQQALGQGPEFLTYFQNEAQLDKSGLPSDRFFAERPEGSVSTLKIQRTQQEDSAVYLCASHGLALETQYFGPGTRLLVL.

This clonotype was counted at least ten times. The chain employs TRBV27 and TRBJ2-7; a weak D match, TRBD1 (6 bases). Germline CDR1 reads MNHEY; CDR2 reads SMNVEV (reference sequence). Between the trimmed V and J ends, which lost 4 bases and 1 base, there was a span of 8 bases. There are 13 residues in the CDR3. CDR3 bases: TGTGCCAGCAGTTCGGACAGTTCCTACGAGCAGTACTTC. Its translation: CASSSDSSYEQYF.

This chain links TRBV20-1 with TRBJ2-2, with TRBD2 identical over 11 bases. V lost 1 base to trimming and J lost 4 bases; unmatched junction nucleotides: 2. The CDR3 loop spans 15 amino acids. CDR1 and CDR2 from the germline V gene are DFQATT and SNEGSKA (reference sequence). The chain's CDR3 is CSARGLAGGTGELFF. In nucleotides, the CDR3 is TGCAGTGCTAGAGGGCTAGCGGGGGGCACCGGGGAGCTGTTTTTT.

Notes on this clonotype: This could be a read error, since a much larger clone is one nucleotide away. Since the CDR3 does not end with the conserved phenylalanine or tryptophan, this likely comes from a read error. CDR3 amino acids: CASSPGPGQGTTEAFY. CDR3 nucleotide sequence: TGTGCCAGCAGTCCAGGACCGGGACAGGGGACTACTGAAGCTTTCTAT. The chain carries TRBV2 and TRBJ1-1, with 10 bases fitting TRBD1. After removal of 5 bases from V and 5 bases from J, the junction contained 11 bases not matched to a gene. The germline CDR1 and CDR2 sequences are SNHLY and FYNNEI. This CDR3 is 16 amino acids long.

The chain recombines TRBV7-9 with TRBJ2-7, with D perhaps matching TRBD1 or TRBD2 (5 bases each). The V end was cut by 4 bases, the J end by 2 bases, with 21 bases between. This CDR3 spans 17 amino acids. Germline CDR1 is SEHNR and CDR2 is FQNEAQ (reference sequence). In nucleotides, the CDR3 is TGTGCCAGCAGCTCGTCAAGCCCCGGGACCGACCCCTACGAGCAGTACGTC. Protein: CASSSSSPGTDPYEQYV.

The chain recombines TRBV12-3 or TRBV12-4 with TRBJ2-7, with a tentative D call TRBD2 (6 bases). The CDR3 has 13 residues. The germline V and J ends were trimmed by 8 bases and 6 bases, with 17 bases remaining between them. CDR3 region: CASGTPTSPEQYF. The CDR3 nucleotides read TGTGCCAGCGGCACACCTACTAGCCCCGAGCAGTACTTC.

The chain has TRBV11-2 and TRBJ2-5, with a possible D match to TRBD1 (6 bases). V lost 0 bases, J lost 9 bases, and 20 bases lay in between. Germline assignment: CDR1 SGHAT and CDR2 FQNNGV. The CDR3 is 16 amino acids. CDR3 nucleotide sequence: TGTGCCAGCAGCTTAGAGCCACAGGGAAGGGAAGGGGCCCAGTACTTC. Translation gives CASSLEPQGREGAQYF.

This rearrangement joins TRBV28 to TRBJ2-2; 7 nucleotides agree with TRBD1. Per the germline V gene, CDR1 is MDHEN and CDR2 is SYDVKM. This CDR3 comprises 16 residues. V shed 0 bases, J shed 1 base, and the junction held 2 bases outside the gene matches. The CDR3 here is CASSLWTGRNTGELFF. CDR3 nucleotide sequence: TGTGCCAGCAGTTTATGGACAGGGCGGAACACCGGGGAGCTGTTTTTT.

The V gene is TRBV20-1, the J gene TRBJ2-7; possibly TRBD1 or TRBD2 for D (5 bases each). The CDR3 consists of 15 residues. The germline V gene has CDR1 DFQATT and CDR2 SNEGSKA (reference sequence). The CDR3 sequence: CCARVEGRRGYEQYV. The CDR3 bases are TGCTGTGCTAGAGTCGAGGGACGCCGCGGCTACGAGCAGTACGTC.